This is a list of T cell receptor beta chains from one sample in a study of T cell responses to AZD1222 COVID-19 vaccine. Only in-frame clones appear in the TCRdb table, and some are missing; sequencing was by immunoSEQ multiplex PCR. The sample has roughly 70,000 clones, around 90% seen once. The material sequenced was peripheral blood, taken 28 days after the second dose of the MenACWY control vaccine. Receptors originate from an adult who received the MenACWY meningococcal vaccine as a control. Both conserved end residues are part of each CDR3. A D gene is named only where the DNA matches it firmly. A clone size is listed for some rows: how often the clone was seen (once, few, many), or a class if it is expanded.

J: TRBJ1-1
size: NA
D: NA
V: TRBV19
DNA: TGTGCCACCCGGGAAGGGGGGATGAACACTGAAGCTTTCTTT
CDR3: CATREGGMNTEAFF

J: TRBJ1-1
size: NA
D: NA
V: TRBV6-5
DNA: TGTGCCAGCAGCGGAGGTGGGGGGGTCACTGAAGCTTTCTTT
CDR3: CASSGGGGVTEAFF

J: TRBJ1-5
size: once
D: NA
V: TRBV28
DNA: TGTGCCAGCCGACAGCTGAATCAGCCCCAGCATTTT
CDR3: CASRQLNQPQHF

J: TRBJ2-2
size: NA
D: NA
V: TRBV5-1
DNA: TGCGCCAGCAGCTTGGTTTTAGCTTCGAACACCGGGGAGCTGTTTTTT
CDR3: CASSLVLASNTGELFF

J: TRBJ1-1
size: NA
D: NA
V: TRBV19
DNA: TGTGCCAGTAGCCCTAGAAGGTTATCGGGCGGCACTGAAGCTTTCTTT
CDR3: CASSPRRLSGGTEAFF

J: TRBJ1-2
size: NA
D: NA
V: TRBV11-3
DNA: TGTGCCAGCAGCCCTGACGACGGCAGGGGAAAAGGTGGCTACACCTTC
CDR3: CASSPDDGRGKGGYTF

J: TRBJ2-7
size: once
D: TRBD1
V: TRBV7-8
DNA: TGTGCCAGCAGCTCAGCACGGACAGGGAGGGAGCAGTACTTC
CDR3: CASSSARTGREQYF

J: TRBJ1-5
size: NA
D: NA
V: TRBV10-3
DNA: TGTGCCATCAGTGAAGGTCAGGGTATTCGGAGGTCCCATCAGCCCCAGCATTTT
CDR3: CAISEGQGIRRSHQPQHF

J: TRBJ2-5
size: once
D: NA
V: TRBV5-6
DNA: TGTGCCAGCAGCTTTGGTGGGGGTGAGACCCAGTACTTC
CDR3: CASSFGGGETQYF

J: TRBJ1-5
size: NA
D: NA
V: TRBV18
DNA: TGTGCCAGCTCCGCCATCAATAATCAGCCCCAGCATTTT
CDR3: CASSAINNQPQHF

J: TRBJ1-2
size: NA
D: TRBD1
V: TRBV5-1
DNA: TGCGCCAGCAGCTTGAGGCAGGGGGCGCGAGGCTACACCTTC
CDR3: CASSLRQGARGYTF

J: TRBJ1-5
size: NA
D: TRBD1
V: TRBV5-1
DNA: TGCGCCAGCAGCGCCGGACAGGGCGGCAATCAGCCCCAGCATTTT
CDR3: CASSAGQGGNQPQHF

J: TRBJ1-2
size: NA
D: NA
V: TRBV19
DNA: TGTGCCAGTAGTATCTCCACCGATAACTATGGCTACACCTTC
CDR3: CASSISTDNYGYTF

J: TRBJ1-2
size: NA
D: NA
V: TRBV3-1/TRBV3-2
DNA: TGTGCCAGCAGCCAGGACCGGGGGGCAGGTAACTATGGCTACACCTTC
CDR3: CASSQDRGAGNYGYTF

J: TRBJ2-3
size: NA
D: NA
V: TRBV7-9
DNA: TGTGCCAGCAGCGCATCTTGGGCAGGGGATGCAGATACGCAGTATTTT
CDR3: CASSASWAGDADTQYF